This T cell receptor (beta chain) was identified in a study of cytomegalovirus exposure and HLA in healthy donors. Study-wide findings and caveats: For cytomegalovirus status, the classifier reportedly gave diagnoses with high specificity and sensitivity.

As for this clone: Antigen specificity is unknown.

Germline V gene sequence: CDR1 GTSNPN, CDR2 SVGIG (reference sequence). The CDR3 is 13 residues long. After removal of 7 bases from V and 0 bases from J, the junction contained 6 bases not matched to a gene. The table came from immunoSEQ multiplex PCR; TCRdb's copy has only in-frame clones and leaves some out. Of a few hundred thousand clones in the sample, just over 85% were seen once. The genes are TRBV30 and TRBJ2-7, with 7 bases aligning to TRBD1. This TCR was recovered from a woman aged 18 to 35 in good health and CMV-seronegative. The sample taken for sequencing was PBMCs. CDR3 residues: CAYKRDSSYEQYF. The CDR3, as DNA: TGTGCCTATAAAAGGGACAGCTCCTACGAGCAGTACTTC. Full variable domain (rest looked up from reference TRBV30 and TRBJ2-7): SQTIHQWPATLVQPVGSPLSLECTVEGTSNPNLYWYRQAAGRGLQLLFYSVGIGQISSEVPQNLSASRPQDRQFILSSKKLLLSDSGFYLCAYKRDSSYEQYFGPGTRLTVT.